This TCR beta chain was sequenced for a study of shared clonotypes between healthy human individuals (TCRdb year 2020). General notes on the study: Three men and two women, aged 18 to 49 years, made up the cohort. For each donor, CD4 naive and CD4 memory were each given three plates, CD8 naive was given two plates, and CD8 memory was given one plate. The study deeply sequenced blood TCR repertoires of five healthy adults to estimate repertoire size and the extent of clonotype sharing between individuals. To increase sequencing depth and limit assay-specific biases, different laboratories used diverse techniques to prepare libraries and sequence TCR repertoires. Each donor's leukapheresis produced roughly between roughly 0.9 and 9 billion PBMCs.

CD8 naive samples consisted of CD45RO-negative cells that were positively selected for CCR7, yielding a CD45RA+CCR7+ population without TemRA cells. The donors were healthy, HIV-negative adults with no recently reported acute infections or vaccinations. All donors were Caucasian adults living in Nashville, Tennessee, USA. After blood collection by leukapheresis, PBMCs were isolated using Ficoll-Histopaque density gradient centrifugation and then cryopreserved in the vapor phase of liquid nitrogen. Analytical flow cytometry was used to check the purity and quantity of every magnetically sorted T cell population. From each sorted fraction, genomic DNA was isolated and quantified by UV absorbance on a Nanodrop 2000c. This clone was detected only once. It has no known antigen specificity. Per-nucleotide qualities are absent, and no much larger clonotype sits a single base away. Using the deep immunoSEQ assay, multiplex PCR amplified TCR CDR3 regions from genomic DNA. For each cell subset, the extracted genomic DNA was distributed evenly across all wells of several immunoSEQ 96-well plates, and each plate served as one replicate. For sorted subsets, approximately 210 ng genomic DNA, equal to 25,000 to 35,000 T cell genomes, was loaded into each replicate PCR. The purified libraries were quantified using a Qubit 3.0 fluorometer, sized with a Bioanalyzer 2100, and then quantified again using the KAPA Library Quantification kit. Each immunoSEQ 96-well plate was sequenced on its own single-read 150-cycle Illumina NextSeq 550 flow cell. For the original study's pipeline: Because the immunoSEQ output held only junctional sequences and lacked quality scores, the filtering could not match the filtering applied to full-length reads. Sequences were annotated with PyIR, a Python wrapper for IgBLAST v1.9, using IMGT germline references to assign V/J genes and CDR3. Reads were removed for weak V/J assignments (E-value above 1e-6), missing CDR3, stop codons, out-of-frame junctions, or ambiguous translated residues. A V3J clonotype was defined by an identical inferred V gene, J gene, and CDR3 amino acid sequence. Percentage overlap between repertoires was computed as shared unique clonotypes divided by the size of the smaller repertoire. Repertoire richness was assessed with RTK rarefaction, the Chao1 estimator, and Recon v2.1 estimates of unobserved clonotypes. For all TCRbeta clonotypes obtained by the gDNA method from a few donors, generation probabilities were computed with OLGA. As stored in TCRdb, this immuneACCESS dataset retains in-frame rearrangements with V and J assigned. A fraction of the clones does not appear; measured against another copy, unresolved V genes explain less than half of the discrepancy, and the remainder lacks a known reason. That table furnishes V, J and clone size, whereas the DNA furnished D and trimming. Recorded for this sample are 760,000 or so clones; approximately 97% of them occurred a single time. The ten largest clonotypes hold less than 0.25% of the sample.

Points the paper makes about the study in general: The genetic and exposure-history diversity represented was limited by the small number of donors. Based on pairwise subsampling, the degree of clonotype sharing among donors was expected to be affected by sequencing depth. Rarefaction of sorted-subset datasets indicated incomplete sequencing despite the large sequencing depth. Sampling was restricted to blood, and TCR repertoires in tissues likely differ from the TCR repertoires found in blood. Across a few donors, around 5% of naive CD4, roughly 3.3% of naive CD8, around 2.5% of memory CD4, and approximately 0.4% of memory CD8 clonotypes were shared. Higher generation probabilities were observed for clonotypes shared by all four sorted-subset donors than for non-shared clonotypes. Naive subsets generally had larger estimated clonotype richness than memory subsets did.

The CDR3 measures 18 amino acids from cysteine to phenylalanine. Only the CDR3 DNA is retained, 54 bases long and in frame from the first base. The V end gives up 6 bases and the J end 4 bases, leaving 14 bases in the junction not matched to a gene. Via the germline V gene, CDR1 is SGHAT and CDR2 FQNNGV. The receptor was derived from a man between 25 and 39 years old in good health. This chain is built from TRBV11-2 and TRBJ2-2; 10 bases in the middle match TRBD1. The specimen sequenced was naive CD8+ T cells sorted from blood. The meaning of the sample's cell subset or site label: CD45RA+CCR7+. The sequenced DNA: TGTGCCAGCAGTTCAGTACCGGGACAGGGGTGGGGCACCGGGGAGCTGTTTTTT. It codes for CASSSVPGQGWGTGELFF.